The 17 T cell receptor beta chains in this list originate from one sample, sequenced in a study of blood T cells in healthy people across ages. A sample-barcoded 5' primer and a J-beta primer mix were used in a second PCR of roughly 6 to 12 cycles. One entry per CDR3 protein, called by TCRdb with MiXCR from the 5' RACE reads. Counted here are roughly 800,000 distinct CDR3 sequences, roughly 25% occurring once; the ten biggest clones make up under 9.5%. The sample was also linked to a second study, of T cells of mothers and their children.

Sequenced input: blood. The receptors here all came from a boy aged 10-17 years in good health.

The chain is built from TRBV29-1 and TRBJ2-6; possible D gene TRBD1, 6 bases. In germline, CDR1 is SQVTM, CDR2 ANQGSEA. The CDR3 contains 14 residues. V was shortened by 7 bases and J by 0 bases, with 10 bases between the two germline ends. The DNA of the CDR3 is TGCAGCGCTACAGGGAGCTCTGGGGCCAACGTCCTGACTTTC. Amino acids: CSATGSSGANVLTF.

This clonotype was observed a few times. The rearrangement joins TRBV9 to TRBJ2-7, with D uncertain. The length of the CDR3 is 12 residues. The V end lost 4 bases, the J end lost 7 bases, and 12 bases lay between the germline ends. The V gene's germline CDR1 is SGDLS and CDR2 YYNGEE. CDR3 sequence reads: CASSFTGIEQYF. As DNA, the CDR3 is TGTGCCAGCAGCTTCACTGGGATTGAGCAGTACTTC.

In this sample, this clonotype turned up a few times. V gene TRBV9 combines with J gene TRBJ2-1; TRBD2 is a possible D gene (6 bases). V was shortened by 3 bases and J by 10 bases, with 8 bases between the two germline ends. Germline V gene data show CDR1 as SGDLS and CDR2 as YYNGEE. The CDR3 runs 11 residues. CDR3 nucleotides: TGTGCCAGCAGCGGGGGGGAGGAGCAGTTCTTC. Its protein is CASSGGEEQFF.

The sample holds a few counts of this clonotype. The rearrangement uses TRBV4-1 and TRBJ1-6, with a tentative D call TRBD1 (6 bases). The CDR3 spans 15 residues. Trimming left V 0 bases short and J 11 bases short, with 14 bases between. Germline CDR1 is MGHRA and CDR2 is YSYEKL. The CDR3 protein is CASSQERDTRTPLHF. DNA for the CDR3: TGCGCCAGCAGCCAAGAGCGGGACACCCGAACACCCCTCCACTTT.

The rearrangement links TRBV20-1 to TRBJ1-2; the D is unclear. This CDR3 spans 13 amino acids. Trimming removed 2 bases from V and 2 bases from J, with 9 bases in between. Germline V gives CDR1 DFQATT, CDR2 SNEGSKA (reference sequence). CDR3 DNA: TGCAGTGCTAGATGGGAGGAGAACTATGGCTACACCTTC. Translation gives CSARWEENYGYTF.

Here the CDR3 reads CASSYLTSGPQETQYF. CDR3 in DNA: TGTGCCAGCAGCTATCTGACTAGCGGGCCTCAAGAGACCCAGTACTTC. This chain links TRBV28 with TRBJ2-1; 10 positions agree with TRBD2. The J call may be faulty, since TRBJ2-5 better matches the DNA end. Germline assignment: CDR1 MDHEN and CDR2 SYDVKM. The CDR3 covers 16 residues.

This chain joins TRBV7-9 and TRBJ2-5; maybe TRBD1 (5 bases). The CDR3 sequence is 15 residues long. Germline V gene sequence: CDR1 SEHNR, CDR2 FQNEAQ (reference sequence). V was shortened by 8 bases and J by 5 bases, with 21 bases between the two germline ends. The CDR3: CASGSKVQGWETQYF. The CDR3 nucleotides read TGTGCCAGCGGTTCGAAGGTTCAGGGATGGGAGACCCAGTACTTC.

The rearrangement uses TRBV28 and TRBJ2-5, with D possibly matching TRBD2 (5 bases). The ends were cut back, 6 bases at V and 5 bases at J, with 16 bases in the middle. Germline assignment: CDR1 MDHEN and CDR2 SYDVKM. This CDR3 comprises 14 residues. CDR3 DNA sequence: TGTGCCAGCAGCTCCCAGGAGGACGGGGAGACCCAGTACTTC. It specifies CASSSQEDGETQYF.

This clonotype was seen a handful of times. The chain employs TRBV12-3 or TRBV12-4 and TRBJ1-5, with 8 bases matching TRBD1. CDR3 length: 14 residues. With V trimmed by 4 bases and J by 6 bases, 5 bases remained unmatched. The CDR3 sequence: CASSSTGAFQPQHF. The CDR3 nucleotides read TGTGCCAGCAGTTCGACAGGGGCCTTTCAGCCCCAGCATTTT.

The CDR3 is CASSSAGQGYEQYF. DNA of the CDR3: TGTGCCAGCAGTTCGGCGGGACAGGGCTACGAGCAGTACTTC. The chain is built from TRBV27 and TRBJ2-7; 9 nucleotides agree with TRBD1. This CDR3 spans 14 amino acids. The germline CDR1 and CDR2 sequences are MNHEY and SMNVEV (reference sequence). Trimming took 4 bases from V and 3 from J; bases not matched to a gene: 4.

The CDR3 DNA reads as TGTGCCAGCACTAGCGGTGGCGATACGCAGTATTTT. It is translated as CASTSGGDTQYF. J is TRBJ2-3 and V is TRBV25-1; TRBD2 aligns across 7 bases. V lost 7 bases to trimming and J lost 6 bases; unmatched junction nucleotides: 4. This CDR3 is built from 12 residues. From germline, CDR1 is MGHDK and CDR2 SYGVNS. The full variable domain, rest sourced from reference TRBV25-1 and TRBJ2-3, is EADIYQTPRYLVIGTGKKITLECSQTMGHDKMYWYQQDPGMELHLIHYSYGVNSTEKGDLSSESTVSRIRTEHFPLTLESARPSHTSQYLCASTSGGDTQYFGPGTRLTVL.

The chain couples TRBV6-6 to TRBJ2-5; tentatively, D is TRBD2 (6 bases). Germline CDR1 is MNHNY and CDR2 is SVGAGI (reference sequence). Trimming removed 8 bases from V and 1 base from J, with 11 bases in between. The CDR3 is 13 amino acids. The CDR3 is CASDAGSQETQYF. CDR3 nucleotide sequence: TGTGCCAGCGACGCCGGGAGCCAAGAGACCCAGTACTTC.

J is TRBJ2-7 and V is TRBV13; D unclear. Deletions cut 5 bases from V and 5 bases from J, with 13 bases between. CDR3 length: 13 amino acids. Germline CDR1 is PRHDT and CDR2 is FYEKMQ (reference sequence). The CDR3, as DNA: TGTGCCAGCAGCACCGCCCCCTTTAACGAGCAGTACTTC. This translates into CASSTAPFNEQYF. Based on the CDR3 plus reference TRBV13 and TRBJ2-7, the full variable domain is AAGVIQSPRHLIKEKRETATLKCYPIPRHDTVYWYQQGPGQDPQFLISFYEKMQSDKGSIPDRFSAQQFSDYHSELNMSSLELGDSALYFCASSTAPFNEQYFGPGTRLTVT.

The rearrangement uses TRBV25-1 and TRBJ1-1, with a tentative D call TRBD1 (6 bases). Germline CDR1 is MGHDK and CDR2 is SYGVNS. This CDR3 region has 13 residues. Trimming took off 7 bases at V and 7 bases at J, with 16 bases between the two ends. The CDR3 DNA reads TGTGCCAGCATTCCCGACAGGAGCTATGAAGCTTTCTTT. This sequence encodes CASIPDRSYEAFF.

The V call is TRBV2, the J call TRBJ1-5; TRBD1 might be the D (5 bases). Germline assignment: CDR1 SNHLY and CDR2 FYNNEI. The CDR3 consists of 13 residues. The germline V and J ends were trimmed by 3 bases and 5 bases, with 8 bases remaining between them. The chain's CDR3 is CASSDREYQPQHF. In DNA form, the CDR3 reads TGTGCCAGCAGTGACAGGGAATATCAGCCCCAGCATTTT. Using reference TRBV2 and TRBJ1-5 for the parts outside the CDR3, the full variable domain is EPEVTQTPSHQVTQMGQEVILRCVPISNHLYFYWYRQILGQKVEFLVSFYNNEISEKSEIFDDQFSVERPDGSNFTLKIRSTKLEDSAMYFCASSDREYQPQHFGDGTRLSIL.

The chain is built from TRBV4-2 and TRBJ2-1; D unclear. The J call may be faulty, since TRBJ2-7 better matches the DNA end. This CDR3 region has 14 residues. Per the germline V gene, CDR1 is LGHNA and CDR2 is YNFKEQ. The chain's CDR3 is CASSQLLGSYEQYF. The CDR3 DNA reads TGTGCCAGCAGCCAACTGTTAGGCTCCTACGAGCAGTACTTC.

This clonotype was seen a handful of times. The J gene is TRBJ2-5, the V gene TRBV28; 10 bases match TRBD2. The last part of the DNA fits TRBJ2-7 better; the J call may be wrong. Germline V gene sequence: CDR1 MDHEN, CDR2 SYDVKM. The CDR3 spans 14 residues. The CDR3 spells CASRLSGRPDEQYF. The CDR3 DNA reads as TGTGCCAGCAGACTTAGCGGGAGGCCCGACGAGCAGTACTTC.